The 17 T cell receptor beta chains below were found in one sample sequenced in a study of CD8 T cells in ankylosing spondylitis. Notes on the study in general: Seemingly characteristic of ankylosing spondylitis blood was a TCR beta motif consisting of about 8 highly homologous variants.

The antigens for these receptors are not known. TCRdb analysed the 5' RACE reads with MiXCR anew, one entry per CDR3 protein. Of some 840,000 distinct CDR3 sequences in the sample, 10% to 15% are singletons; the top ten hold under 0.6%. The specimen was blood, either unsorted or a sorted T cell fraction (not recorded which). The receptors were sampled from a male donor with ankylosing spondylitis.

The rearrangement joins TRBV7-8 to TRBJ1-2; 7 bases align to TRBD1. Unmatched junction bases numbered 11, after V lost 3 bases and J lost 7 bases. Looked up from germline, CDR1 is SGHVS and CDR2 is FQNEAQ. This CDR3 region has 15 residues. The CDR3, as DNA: TGTGCCAGCAGCTTCCTACCAACAACAGGGGCTGGCTACACCTTC. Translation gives CASSFLPTTGAGYTF.

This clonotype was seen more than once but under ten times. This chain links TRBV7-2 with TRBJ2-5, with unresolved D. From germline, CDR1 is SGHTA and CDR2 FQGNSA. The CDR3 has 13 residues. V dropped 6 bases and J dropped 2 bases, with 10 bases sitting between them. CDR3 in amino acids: CASSSRSQETQYF. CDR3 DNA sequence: TGTGCCAGCAGTTCGAGGAGTCAAGAGACCCAGTACTTC.

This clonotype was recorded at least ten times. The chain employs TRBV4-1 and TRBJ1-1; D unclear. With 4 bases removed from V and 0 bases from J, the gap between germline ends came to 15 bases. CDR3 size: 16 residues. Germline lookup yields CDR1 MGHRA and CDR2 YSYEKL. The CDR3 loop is CASSPRPLRMNTEAFF. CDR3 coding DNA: TGCGCCAGCAGCCCTAGGCCACTACGGATGAACACTGAAGCTTTCTTT.

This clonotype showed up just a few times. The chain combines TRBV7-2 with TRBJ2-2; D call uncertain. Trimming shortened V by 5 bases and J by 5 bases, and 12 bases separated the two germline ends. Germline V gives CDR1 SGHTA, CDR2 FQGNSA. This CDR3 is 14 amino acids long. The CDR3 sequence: CASSLWSGTGELFF. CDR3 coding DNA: TGTGCCAGCAGCCTATGGTCCGGGACCGGGGAGCTGTTTTTT. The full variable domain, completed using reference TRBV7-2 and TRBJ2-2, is GAGVSQSPSNKVTEKGKDVELRCDPISGHTALYWYRQSLGQGLEFLIYFQGNSAPDKSGLPSDRFSAERTGGSVSTLTIQRTQQEDSAVYLCASSLWSGTGELFFGEGSRLTVL.

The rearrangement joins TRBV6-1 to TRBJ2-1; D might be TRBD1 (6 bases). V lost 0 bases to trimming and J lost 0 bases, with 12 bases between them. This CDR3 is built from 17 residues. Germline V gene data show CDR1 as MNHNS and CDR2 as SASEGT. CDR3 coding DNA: TGTGCCAGCAGTGAAGCCCCAGGGGCGAGCTCCTACAATGAGCAGTTCTTC. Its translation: CASSEAPGASSYNEQFF.

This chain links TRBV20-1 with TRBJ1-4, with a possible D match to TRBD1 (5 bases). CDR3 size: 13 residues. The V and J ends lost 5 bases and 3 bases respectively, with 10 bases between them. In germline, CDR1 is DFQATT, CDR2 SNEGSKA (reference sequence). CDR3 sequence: CSAQRGPNEKLFF. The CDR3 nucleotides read TGCAGTGCTCAAAGGGGTCCTAATGAAAAACTGTTTTTT.

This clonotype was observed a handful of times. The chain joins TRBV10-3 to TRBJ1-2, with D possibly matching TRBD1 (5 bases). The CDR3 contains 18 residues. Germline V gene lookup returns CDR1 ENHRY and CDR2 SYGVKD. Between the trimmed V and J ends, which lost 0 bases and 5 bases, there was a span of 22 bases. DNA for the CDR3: TGTGCCATCAGTGAGTCCACTAGTTCGATGCAGGGTGCTTATGGCTACACCTTC. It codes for CAISESTSSMQGAYGYTF.

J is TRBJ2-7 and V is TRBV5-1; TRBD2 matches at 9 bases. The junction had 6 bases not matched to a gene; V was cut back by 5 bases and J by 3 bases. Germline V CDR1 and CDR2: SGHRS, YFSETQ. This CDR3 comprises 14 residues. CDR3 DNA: TGCGCCAGCAGGATGATAGCGGGAGTCTACGAGCAGTACTTC. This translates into CASRMIAGVYEQYF.

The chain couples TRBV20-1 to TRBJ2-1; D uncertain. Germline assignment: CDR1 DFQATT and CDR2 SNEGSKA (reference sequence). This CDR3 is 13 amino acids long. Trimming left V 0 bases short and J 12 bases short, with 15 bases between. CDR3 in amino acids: CSARDSSRKVQFF. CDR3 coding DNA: TGCAGTGCTAGAGATAGCTCACGTAAGGTGCAGTTCTTC.

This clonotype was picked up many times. The CDR3 bases are TGCAGTGCTAGAGACCCCTTCCGGAACACTGAAGCTTTCTTT. Amino acids: CSARDPFRNTEAFF. J is TRBJ1-1 and V is TRBV20-1; D is ambiguous. Germline loops: CDR1 DFQATT, CDR2 SNEGSKA (reference sequence). V was clipped by 0 bases and J by 1 base, with 9 bases between them. This CDR3 contains 14 residues.

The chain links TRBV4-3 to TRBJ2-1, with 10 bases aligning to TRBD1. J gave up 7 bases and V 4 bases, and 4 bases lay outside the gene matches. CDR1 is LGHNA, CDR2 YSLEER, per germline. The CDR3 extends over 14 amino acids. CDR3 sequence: CASSRDRGSNEQFF. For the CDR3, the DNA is TGCGCCAGCAGCCGGGACAGGGGAAGTAATGAGCAGTTCTTC.

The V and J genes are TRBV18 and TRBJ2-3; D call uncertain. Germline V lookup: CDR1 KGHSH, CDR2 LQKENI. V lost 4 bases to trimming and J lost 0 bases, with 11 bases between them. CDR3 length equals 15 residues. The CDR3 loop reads CASSQQTASTDTQYF. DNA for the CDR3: TGTGCCAGCTCACAACAGACCGCTAGCACAGATACGCAGTATTTT. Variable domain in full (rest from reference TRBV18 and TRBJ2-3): NAGVMQNPRHLVRRRGQEARLRCSPMKGHSHVYWYRQLPEEGLKFMVYLQKENIIDESGMPKERFSAEFPKEGPSILRIQQVVRGDSAAYFCASSQQTASTDTQYFGPGTRLTVL.

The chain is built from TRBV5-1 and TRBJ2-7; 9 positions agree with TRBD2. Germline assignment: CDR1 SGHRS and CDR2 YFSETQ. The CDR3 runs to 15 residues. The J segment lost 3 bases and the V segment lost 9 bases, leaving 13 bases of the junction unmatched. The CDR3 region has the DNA TGCGCCACCCGGAGCGGGGGGTCTTCACTCTACGAGCAGTACTTC. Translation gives CATRSGGSSLYEQYF.

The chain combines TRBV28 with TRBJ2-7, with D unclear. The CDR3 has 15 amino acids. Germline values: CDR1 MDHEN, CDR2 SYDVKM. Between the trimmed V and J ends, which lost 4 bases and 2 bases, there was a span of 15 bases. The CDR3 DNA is TGTGCCAGCAGTTCCCCGTTAAGGAGAGCCTACGAGCAGTACTTC. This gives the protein CASSSPLRRAYEQYF.

DNA of the CDR3: TGTGCCAGCAGCTTATGGCTAGCCGGCTCCTACAATGAGCAGTTCTTC. Its translation: CASSLWLAGSYNEQFF. V usage is TRBV7-9 and J usage is TRBJ2-1, with a weak D call TRBD2 (5 bases). The CDR3 totals 16 residues. V dropped 2 bases and J dropped 0 bases, with 11 bases sitting between them. From germline, CDR1 is SEHNR and CDR2 FQNEAQ (reference sequence).

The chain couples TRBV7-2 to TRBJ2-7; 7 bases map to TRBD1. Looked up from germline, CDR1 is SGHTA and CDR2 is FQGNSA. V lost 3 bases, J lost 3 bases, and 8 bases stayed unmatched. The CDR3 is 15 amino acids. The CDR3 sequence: CASSFLGQKIYEQYF. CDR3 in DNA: TGTGCCAGCAGCTTCTTGGGACAGAAAATCTACGAGCAGTACTTC.

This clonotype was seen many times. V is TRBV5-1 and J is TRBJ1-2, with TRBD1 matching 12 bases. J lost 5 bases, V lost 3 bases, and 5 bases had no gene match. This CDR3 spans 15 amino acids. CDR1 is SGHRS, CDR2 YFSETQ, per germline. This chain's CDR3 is CASSSGTGGLYGYTF. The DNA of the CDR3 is TGCGCCAGCAGCTCAGGGACAGGGGGCTTGTATGGCTACACCTTC.